One T cell receptor (beta chain) is described in this entry. The sample belongs to a study of blood T cell repertoires in COVID-19. Study-level background: Sites in the United States, Italy and Spain provided acute and convalescent COVID-19 samples. PBMCs, B-cell-depleted T cells, or T cells were the source of the cDNA or gDNA that made up the material.

The CDR3 contains 13 residues. CDR1 and CDR2 (germline): LNHDA, SQIVND (reference sequence). V was clipped by 2 bases and J by 8 bases; unmatched bases: 3. In the original analysis: The authors estimated nucleated cell counts from reference gene primer amplification. This table comes from immunoSEQ multiplex PCR, and its TCRdb copy is limited to in-frame clones, with some not included. D and trimming come from the DNA, and the V and J calls and clone size come from that table. There are nearly 85,000 clones in the sample; around four fifths occur only once, and over 15% lies in the top ten. The chain is built from TRBV19 and TRBJ2-1; 7 bases are shared with TRBD2. This sequence was found in a woman in her fifties or sixties with acute or convalescent COVID-19. Sample: peripheral blood. The CDR3 DNA is TGTGCCAGTAGTATACGACGGGGGGATGAGCAGTTCTTC. Its translation is CASSIRRGDEQFF.